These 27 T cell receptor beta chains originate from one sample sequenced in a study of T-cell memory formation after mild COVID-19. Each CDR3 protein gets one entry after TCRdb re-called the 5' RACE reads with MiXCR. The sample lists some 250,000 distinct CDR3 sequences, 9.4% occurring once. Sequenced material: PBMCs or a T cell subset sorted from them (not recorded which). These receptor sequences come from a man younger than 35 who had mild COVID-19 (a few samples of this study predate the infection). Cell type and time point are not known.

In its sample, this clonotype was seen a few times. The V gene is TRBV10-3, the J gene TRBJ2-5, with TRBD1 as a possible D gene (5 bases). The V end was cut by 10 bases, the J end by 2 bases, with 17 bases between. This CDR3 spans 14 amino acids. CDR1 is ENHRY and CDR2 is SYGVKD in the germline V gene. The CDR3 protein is CATRATKGQETQYF. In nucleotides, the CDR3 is TGTGCCACCAGGGCGACCAAGGGGCAAGAGACCCAGTACTTC.

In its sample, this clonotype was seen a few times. CDR3 residues: CASSLNGQAYGYTF. DNA for the CDR3: TGTGCCAGCAGCTTAAACGGACAGGCCTATGGCTACACCTTC. The chain couples TRBV7-3 to TRBJ1-2; TRBD1 aligns across 7 bases. CDR3 length: 14 residues. Trimming cost V 1 base and J 4 bases; bases outside gene matches: 3. Germline CDR1 reads SGHTA; CDR2 reads FQGTGA. Supplemented by reference TRBV7-3 and TRBJ1-2, the full variable domain reads GAGVSQTPSNKVTEKGKYVELRCDPISGHTALYWYRQSLGQGPEFLIYFQGTGAADDSGLPNDRFFAVRPEGSVSTLKIQRTERGDSAVYLCASSLNGQAYGYTFGSGTRLTVV.

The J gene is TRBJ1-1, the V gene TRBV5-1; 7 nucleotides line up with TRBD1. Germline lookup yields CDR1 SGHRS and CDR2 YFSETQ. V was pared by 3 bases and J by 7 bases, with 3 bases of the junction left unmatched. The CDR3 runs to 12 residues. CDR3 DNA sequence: TGCGCCAGCAGCTCCACAGGGGTTGAAGCTTTCTTT. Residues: CASSSTGVEAFF.

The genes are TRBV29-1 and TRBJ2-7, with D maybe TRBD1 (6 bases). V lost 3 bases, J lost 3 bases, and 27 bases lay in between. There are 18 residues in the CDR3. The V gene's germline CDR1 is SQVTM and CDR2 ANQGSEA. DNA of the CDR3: TGCAGCGTTGAGGCCCCGATAGATGGGGCAGGGGCCGGCTACGAGCAGTACTTC. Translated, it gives CSVEAPIDGAGAGYEQYF.

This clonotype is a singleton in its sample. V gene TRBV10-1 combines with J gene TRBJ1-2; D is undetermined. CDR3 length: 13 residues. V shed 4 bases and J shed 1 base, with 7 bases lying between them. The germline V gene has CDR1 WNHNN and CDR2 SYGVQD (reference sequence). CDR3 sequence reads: CASSADLNYGYTF. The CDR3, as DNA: TGCGCCAGCAGTGCGGACCTTAACTATGGCTACACCTTC.

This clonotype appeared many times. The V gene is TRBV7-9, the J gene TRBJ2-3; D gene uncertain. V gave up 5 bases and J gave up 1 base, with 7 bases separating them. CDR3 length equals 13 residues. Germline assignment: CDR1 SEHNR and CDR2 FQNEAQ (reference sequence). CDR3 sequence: CASSPPGTDTQYF. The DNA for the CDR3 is TGTGCCAGCAGCCCCCCCGGCACAGATACGCAGTATTTT. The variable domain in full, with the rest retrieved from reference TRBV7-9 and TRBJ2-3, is DTGVSQNPRHKITKRGQNVTFRCDPISEHNRLYWYRQTLGQGPEFLTYFQNEAQLEKSRLLSDRFSAERPKGSFSTLEIQRTEQGDSAMYLCASSPPGTDTQYFGPGTRLTVL.

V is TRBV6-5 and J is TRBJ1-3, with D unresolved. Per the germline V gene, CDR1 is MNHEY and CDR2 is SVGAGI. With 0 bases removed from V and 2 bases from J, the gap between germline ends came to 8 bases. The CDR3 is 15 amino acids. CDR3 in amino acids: CASSYSWETGNTIYF. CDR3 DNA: TGTGCCAGCAGTTACTCGTGGGAAACTGGAAACACCATATATTTT.

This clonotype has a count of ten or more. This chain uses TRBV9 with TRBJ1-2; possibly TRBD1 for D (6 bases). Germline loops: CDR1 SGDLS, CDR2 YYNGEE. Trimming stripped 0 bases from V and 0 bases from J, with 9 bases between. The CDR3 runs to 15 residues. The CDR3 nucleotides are TGTGCCAGCAGCGTAGACAGGACAGCTAACTATGGCTACACCTTC. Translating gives CASSVDRTANYGYTF.

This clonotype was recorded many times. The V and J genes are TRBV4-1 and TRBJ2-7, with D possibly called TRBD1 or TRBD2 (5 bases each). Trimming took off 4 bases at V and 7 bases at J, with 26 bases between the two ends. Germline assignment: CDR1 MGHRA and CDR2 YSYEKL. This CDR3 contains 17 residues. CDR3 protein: CASSPNPGTKISGEQYF. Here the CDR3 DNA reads TGCGCCAGCAGCCCCAATCCCGGGACGAAGATCTCGGGTGAGCAGTACTTC.

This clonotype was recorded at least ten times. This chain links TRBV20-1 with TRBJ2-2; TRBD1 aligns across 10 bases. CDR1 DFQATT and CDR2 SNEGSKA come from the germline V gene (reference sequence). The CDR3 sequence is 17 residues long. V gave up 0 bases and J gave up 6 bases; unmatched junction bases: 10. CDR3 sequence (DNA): TGCAGTGCTAGAGAATATAGGGGGACAGGGGTCCCCGGGGAGCTGTTTTTT. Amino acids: CSAREYRGTGVPGELFF.

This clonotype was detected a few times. CDR3 in amino acids: CASSQSGSTGRNTGELFF. In nucleotides, the CDR3 is TGTGCCAGCAGCCAATCGGGGTCGACAGGGAGAAACACCGGGGAGCTGTTTTTT. The gene calls are TRBV3-1 and TRBJ2-2; 7 positions agree with TRBD1. The ends lost 2 bases at V and 2 bases at J; junction bases unmatched: 11. The germline gives CDR1 LGHDT, CDR2 YNNKEL (reference sequence). The CDR3 has 18 residues.

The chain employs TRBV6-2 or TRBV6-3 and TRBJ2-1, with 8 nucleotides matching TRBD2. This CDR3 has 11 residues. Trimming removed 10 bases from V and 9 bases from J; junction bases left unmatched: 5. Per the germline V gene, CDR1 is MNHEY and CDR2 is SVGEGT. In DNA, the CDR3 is TGTGCCACCGGGAGGGGGTTTGAGCAGTTCTTC. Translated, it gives CATGRGFEQFF.

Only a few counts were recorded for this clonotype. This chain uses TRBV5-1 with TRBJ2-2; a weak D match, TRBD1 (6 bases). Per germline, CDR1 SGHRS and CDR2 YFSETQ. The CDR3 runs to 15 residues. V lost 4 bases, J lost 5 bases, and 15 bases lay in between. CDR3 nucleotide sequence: TGCGCCAGCAGCCTGTGGGGGCGGCAAACCGGGGAGCTGTTTTTT. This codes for CASSLWGRQTGELFF.

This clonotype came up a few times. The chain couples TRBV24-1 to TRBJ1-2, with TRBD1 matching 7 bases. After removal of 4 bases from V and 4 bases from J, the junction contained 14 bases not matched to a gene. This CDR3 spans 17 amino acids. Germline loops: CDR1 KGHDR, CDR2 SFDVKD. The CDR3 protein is CATSDPTAPGDSYGYTF. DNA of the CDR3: TGTGCCACCAGTGACCCCACCGCCCCAGGGGACAGCTATGGCTACACCTTC.

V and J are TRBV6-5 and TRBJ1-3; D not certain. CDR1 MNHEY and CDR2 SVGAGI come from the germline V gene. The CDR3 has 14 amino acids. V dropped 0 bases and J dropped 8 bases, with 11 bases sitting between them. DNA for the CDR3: TGTGCCAGCAGTTACTCGGAAGGGAGTGACACCATATATTTT. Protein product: CASSYSEGSDTIYF.

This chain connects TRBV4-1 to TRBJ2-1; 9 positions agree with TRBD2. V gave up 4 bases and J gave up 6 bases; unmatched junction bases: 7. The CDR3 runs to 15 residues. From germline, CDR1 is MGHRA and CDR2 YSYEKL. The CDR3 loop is CASSPGLARRNEQFF. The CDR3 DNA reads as TGCGCCAGCAGCCCCGGACTAGCGCGGCGCAATGAGCAGTTCTTC.

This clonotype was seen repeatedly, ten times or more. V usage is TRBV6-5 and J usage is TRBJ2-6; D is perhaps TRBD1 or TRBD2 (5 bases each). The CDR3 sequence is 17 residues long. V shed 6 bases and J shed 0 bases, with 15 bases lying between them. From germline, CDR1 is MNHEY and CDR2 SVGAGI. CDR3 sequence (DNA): TGTGCCAGCAGGTCCTCGGGACGGACCTCTGGGGCCAACGTCCTGACTTTC. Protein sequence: CASRSSGRTSGANVLTF.

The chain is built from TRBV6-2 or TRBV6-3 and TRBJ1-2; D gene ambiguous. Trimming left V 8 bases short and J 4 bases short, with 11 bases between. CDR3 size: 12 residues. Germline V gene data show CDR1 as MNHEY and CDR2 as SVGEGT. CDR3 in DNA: TGTGCCAGCTCGGAGACCTCCTATGGCTACACCTTC. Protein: CASSETSYGYTF.

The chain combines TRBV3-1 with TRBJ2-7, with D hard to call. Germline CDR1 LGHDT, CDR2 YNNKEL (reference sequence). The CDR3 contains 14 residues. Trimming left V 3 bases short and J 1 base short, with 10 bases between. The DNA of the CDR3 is TGTGCCAGCAGCCAGGGCACCCGTTCCTACGAGCAGTACGTC. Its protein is CASSQGTRSYEQYV.

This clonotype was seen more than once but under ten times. For the CDR3, the DNA is TGTGCCAGCAGCGTATTGGGACTAAACAATGAGCAGTTCTTC. Its translation is CASSVLGLNNEQFF. The chain uses TRBV9 and TRBJ2-1, with 7 bases identical to TRBD2. This CDR3 spans 14 amino acids. Germline V lookup: CDR1 SGDLS, CDR2 YYNGEE. V shed 1 base, J shed 5 bases, and the junction held 3 bases outside the gene matches.

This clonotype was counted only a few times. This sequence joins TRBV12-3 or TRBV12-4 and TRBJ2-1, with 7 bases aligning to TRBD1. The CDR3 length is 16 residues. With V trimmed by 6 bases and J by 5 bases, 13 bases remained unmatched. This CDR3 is CASSPRPGQTNNEQFF. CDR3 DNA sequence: TGTGCCAGCAGCCCCCGCCCGGGACAGACTAACAATGAGCAGTTCTTC.

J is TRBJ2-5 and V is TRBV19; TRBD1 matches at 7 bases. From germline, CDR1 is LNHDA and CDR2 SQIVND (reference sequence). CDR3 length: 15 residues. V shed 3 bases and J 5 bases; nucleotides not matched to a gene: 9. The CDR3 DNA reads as TGTGCCAGTAGTATCGGGACAGCGACGGGTGAGACCCAGTACTTC. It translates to CASSIGTATGETQYF.

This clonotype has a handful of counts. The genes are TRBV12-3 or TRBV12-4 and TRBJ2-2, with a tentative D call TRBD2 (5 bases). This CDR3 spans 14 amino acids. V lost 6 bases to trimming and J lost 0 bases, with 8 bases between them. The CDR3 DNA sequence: TGTGCCAGCAGAGAGCGGCCGAACACCGGGGAGCTGTTTTTT. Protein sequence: CASRERPNTGELFF.

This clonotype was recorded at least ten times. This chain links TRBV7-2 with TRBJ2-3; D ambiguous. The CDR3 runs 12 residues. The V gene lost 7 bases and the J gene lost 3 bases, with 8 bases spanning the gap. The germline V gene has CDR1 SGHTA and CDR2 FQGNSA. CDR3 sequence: CASTEPTDTQYF. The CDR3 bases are TGTGCCAGCACCGAACCGACAGATACGCAGTATTTT.

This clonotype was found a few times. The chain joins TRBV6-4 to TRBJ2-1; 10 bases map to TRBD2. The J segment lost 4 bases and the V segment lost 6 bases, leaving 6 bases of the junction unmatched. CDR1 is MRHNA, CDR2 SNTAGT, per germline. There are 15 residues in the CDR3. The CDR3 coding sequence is TGTGCCAGCAGCGCCTTACTAGCGGGGTACAATGAGCAGTTCTTC. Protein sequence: CASSALLAGYNEQFF.

The CDR3, as DNA: TGTGCCAGCAGCTTAGCCCAGTACACAGATACGCAGTATTTT. Its translation: CASSLAQYTDTQYF. The V call is TRBV11-2, the J call TRBJ2-3; no reliable D call. Germline V gives CDR1 SGHAT, CDR2 FQNNGV. The CDR3 totals 14 residues. The germline V and J ends were trimmed by 1 base and 2 bases, with 7 bases remaining between them.

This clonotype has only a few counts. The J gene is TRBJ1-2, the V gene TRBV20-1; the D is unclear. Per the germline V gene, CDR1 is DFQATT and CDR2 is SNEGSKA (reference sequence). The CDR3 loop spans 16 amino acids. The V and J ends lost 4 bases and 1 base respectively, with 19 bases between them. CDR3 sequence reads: CSAKDPSVQLNYGYTF. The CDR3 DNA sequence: TGCAGTGCTAAAGACCCGTCCGTCCAACTTAACTATGGCTACACCTTC.